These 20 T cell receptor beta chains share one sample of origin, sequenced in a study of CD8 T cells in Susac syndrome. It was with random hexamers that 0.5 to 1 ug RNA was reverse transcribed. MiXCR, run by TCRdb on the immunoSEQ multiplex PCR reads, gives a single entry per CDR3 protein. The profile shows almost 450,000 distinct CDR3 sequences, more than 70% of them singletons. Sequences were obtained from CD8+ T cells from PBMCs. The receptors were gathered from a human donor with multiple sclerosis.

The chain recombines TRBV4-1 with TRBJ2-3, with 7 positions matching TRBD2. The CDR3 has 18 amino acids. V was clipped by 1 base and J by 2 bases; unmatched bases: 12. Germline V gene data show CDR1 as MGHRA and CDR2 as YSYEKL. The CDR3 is CASSQAEGLAADTDTQYF. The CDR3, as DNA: TGCGCCAGCAGCCAAGCCGAGGGGCTAGCGGCCGACACAGATACGCAGTATTTT.

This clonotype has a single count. In nucleotides, the CDR3 is TGTGCCAGCAGTTATACAGTGAGCTCCTACAATGAGCAGTTCTTC. This sequence encodes CASSYTVSSYNEQFF. The V and J genes are TRBV7-6 and TRBJ2-1; D unresolved. Trimming left V 6 bases short and J 0 bases short, with 12 bases between. This CDR3 spans 15 amino acids. Germline assignment: CDR1 SGHVS and CDR2 FNYEAQ. Full variable domain (missing parts from reference TRBV7-6 and TRBJ2-1): GAGVSQSPRYKVTKRGQDVALRCDPISGHVSLYWYRQALGQGPEFLTYFNYEAQQDKSGLPNDRFSAERPEGSISTLTIQRTEQRDSAMYRCASSYTVSSYNEQFFGPGTRLTVL.

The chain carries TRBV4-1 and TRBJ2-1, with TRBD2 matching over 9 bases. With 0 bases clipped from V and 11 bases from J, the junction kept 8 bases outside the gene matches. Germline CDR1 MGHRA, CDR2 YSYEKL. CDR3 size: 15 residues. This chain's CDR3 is CASSQDASGKMQQFF. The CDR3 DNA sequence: TGCGCCAGCAGCCAAGATGCTAGCGGGAAAATGCAGCAGTTCTTC.

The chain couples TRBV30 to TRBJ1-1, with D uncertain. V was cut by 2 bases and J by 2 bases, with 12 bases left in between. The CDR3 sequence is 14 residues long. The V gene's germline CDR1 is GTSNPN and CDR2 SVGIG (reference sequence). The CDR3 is CAWSPAVGNTEAFF. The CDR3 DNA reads TGTGCCTGGAGTCCAGCAGTTGGAAACACTGAAGCTTTCTTT.

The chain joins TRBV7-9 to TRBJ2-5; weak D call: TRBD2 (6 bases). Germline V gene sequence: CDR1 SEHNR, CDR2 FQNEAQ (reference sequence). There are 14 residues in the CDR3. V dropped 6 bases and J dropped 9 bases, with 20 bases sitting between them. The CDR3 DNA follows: TGTGCCAGCAGGCCAGGTTGGGGGGAGTTGTCCCAGTACTTC. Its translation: CASRPGWGELSQYF. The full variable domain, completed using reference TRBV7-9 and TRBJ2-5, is DTGVSQNPRHKITKRGQNVTFRCDPISEHNRLYWYRQTLGQGPEFLTYFQNEAQLEKSRLLSDRFSAERPKGSFSTLEIQRTEQGDSAMYLCASRPGWGELSQYFGPGTRLLVL.

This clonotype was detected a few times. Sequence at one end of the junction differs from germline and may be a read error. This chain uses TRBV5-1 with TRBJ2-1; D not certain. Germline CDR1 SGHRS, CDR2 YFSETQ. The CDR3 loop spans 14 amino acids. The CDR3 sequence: CASSLVSGYNEQFF. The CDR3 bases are TGTGCCAGCAGCTTAGTATCCGGATACAATGAGCAGTTCTTC.

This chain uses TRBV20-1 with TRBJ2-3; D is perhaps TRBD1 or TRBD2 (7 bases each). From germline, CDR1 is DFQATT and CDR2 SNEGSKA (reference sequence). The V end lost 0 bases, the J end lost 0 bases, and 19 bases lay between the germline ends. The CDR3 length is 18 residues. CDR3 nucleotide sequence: TGCAGTGCTAGAGATTTTACAGGGGAGGGGGCTAGCACAGATACGCAGTATTTT. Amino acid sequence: CSARDFTGEGASTDTQYF.

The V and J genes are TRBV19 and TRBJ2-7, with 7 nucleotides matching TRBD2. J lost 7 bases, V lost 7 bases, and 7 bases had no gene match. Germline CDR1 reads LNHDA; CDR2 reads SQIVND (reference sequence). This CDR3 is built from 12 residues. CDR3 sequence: CASTAGVGEQYF. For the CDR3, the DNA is TGTGCCAGTACGGCGGGAGTGGGGGAGCAGTACTTC.

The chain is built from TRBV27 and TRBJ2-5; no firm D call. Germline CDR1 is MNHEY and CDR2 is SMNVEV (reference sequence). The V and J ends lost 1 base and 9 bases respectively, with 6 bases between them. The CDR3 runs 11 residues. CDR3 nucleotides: TGTGCCAGCAGTTTATTGAGTGCCCAGTACTTC. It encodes CASSLLSAQYF.

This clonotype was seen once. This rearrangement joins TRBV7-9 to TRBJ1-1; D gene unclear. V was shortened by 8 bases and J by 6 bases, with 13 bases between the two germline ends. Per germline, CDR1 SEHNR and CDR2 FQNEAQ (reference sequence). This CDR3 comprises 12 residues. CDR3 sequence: CASGGGQPEAFF. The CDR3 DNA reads TGTGCCAGCGGCGGAGGTCAGCCTGAAGCTTTCTTT.

In nucleotides, the CDR3 is TGTGCCAGCAGCTCATACCCCGGGACCGCCCTTGCAACTAATGAAAAACTGTTTTTT. Its translation: CASSSYPGTALATNEKLFF. V gene TRBV7-9 combines with J gene TRBJ1-4, with D maybe TRBD1 (5 bases). The CDR3 loop spans 19 amino acids. Trimming pared 4 bases from V and 0 bases from J, leaving 21 bases between. Germline V gives CDR1 SEHNR, CDR2 FQNEAQ (reference sequence).

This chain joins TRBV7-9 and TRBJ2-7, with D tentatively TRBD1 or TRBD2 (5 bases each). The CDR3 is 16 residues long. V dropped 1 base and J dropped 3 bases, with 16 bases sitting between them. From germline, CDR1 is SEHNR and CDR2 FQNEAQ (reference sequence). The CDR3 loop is CASSLDRTRDLYEQYF. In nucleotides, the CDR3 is TGTGCCAGCAGCTTAGACCGGACCAGGGACCTCTACGAGCAGTACTTC. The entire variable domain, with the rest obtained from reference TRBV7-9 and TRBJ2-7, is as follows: DTGVSQNPRHKITKRGQNVTFRCDPISEHNRLYWYRQTLGQGPEFLTYFQNEAQLEKSRLLSDRFSAERPKGSFSTLEIQRTEQGDSAMYLCASSLDRTRDLYEQYFGPGTRLTVT.

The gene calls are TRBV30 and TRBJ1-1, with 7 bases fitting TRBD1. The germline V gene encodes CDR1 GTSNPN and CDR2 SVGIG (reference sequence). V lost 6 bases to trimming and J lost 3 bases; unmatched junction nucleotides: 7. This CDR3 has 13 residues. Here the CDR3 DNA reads TGTGCCTGTGACAGGGAGAGGGACACTGAAGCTTTCTTT. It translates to CACDRERDTEAFF.

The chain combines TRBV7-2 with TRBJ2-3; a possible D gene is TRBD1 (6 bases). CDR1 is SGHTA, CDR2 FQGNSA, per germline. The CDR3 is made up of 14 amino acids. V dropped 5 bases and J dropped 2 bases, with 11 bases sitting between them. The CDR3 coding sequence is TGTGCCAGCAGCCCTCAGGGGTTCACAGATACGCAGTATTTT. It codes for CASSPQGFTDTQYF.

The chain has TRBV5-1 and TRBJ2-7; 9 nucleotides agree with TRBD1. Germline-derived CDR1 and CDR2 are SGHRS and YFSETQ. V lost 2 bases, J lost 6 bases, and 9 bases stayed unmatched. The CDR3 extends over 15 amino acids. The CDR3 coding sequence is TGCGCCAGCAGCTTAAGGGACAGGGTCGATCTCGAGCAGTACTTC. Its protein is CASSLRDRVDLEQYF.

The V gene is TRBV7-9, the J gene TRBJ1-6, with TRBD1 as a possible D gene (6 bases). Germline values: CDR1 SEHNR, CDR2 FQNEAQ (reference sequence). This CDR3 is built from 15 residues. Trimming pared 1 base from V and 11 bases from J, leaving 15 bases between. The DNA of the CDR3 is TGTGCCAGCAGCTTAGTTAACAGGGACGTGGCACCCCTCCACTTT. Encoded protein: CASSLVNRDVAPLHF. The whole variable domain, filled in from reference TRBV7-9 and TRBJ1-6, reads DTGVSQNPRHKITKRGQNVTFRCDPISEHNRLYWYRQTLGQGPEFLTYFQNEAQLEKSRLLSDRFSAERPKGSFSTLEIQRTEQGDSAMYLCASSLVNRDVAPLHFGNGTRLTVT.

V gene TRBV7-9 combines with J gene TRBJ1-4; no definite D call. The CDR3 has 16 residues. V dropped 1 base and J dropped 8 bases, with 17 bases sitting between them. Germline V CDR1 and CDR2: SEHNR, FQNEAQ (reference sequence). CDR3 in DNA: TGTGCCAGCAGCTTAGTCGTTGACGTGATAGAAGAAAAACTGTTTTTT. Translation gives CASSLVVDVIEEKLFF.

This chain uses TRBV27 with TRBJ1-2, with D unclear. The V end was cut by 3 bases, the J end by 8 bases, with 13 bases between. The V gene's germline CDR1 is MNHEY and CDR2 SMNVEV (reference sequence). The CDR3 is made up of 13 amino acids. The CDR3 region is CASSFGGVGGYTF. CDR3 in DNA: TGTGCCAGCAGTTTCGGTGGGGTCGGAGGCTACACCTTC.

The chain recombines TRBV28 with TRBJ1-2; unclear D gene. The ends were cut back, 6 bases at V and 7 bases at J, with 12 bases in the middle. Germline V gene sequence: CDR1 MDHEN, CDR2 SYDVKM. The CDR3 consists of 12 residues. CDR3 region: CASSPAASGYTF. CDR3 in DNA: TGTGCCAGCAGCCCTGCGGCGAGTGGCTACACCTTC.

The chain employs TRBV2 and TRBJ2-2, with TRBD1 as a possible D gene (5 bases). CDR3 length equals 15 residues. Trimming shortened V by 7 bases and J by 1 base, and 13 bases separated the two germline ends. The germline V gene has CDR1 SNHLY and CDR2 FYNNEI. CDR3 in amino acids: CASTESGLNTGELFF. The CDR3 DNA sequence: TGTGCCAGCACCGAGTCAGGGCTGAACACCGGGGAGCTGTTTTTT.